The next 9 T cell receptor beta chains were all read from a single sample in a study of PD-1 blockade in classical Hodgkin lymphoma. Exposure to brentuximab vedotin varied, and each patient had relapsed following autologous stem cell transplantation. The table came from immunoSEQ multiplex PCR; TCRdb's copy has only in-frame clones and leaves some out. Of about 110,000 clones listed, nearly 90% are singletons. This specimen consisted of peripheral blood mononuclear cells (PBMCs), obtained before the second cycle of nivolumab. The receptors were gathered from a human donor with classical Hodgkin lymphoma.

The gene calls are TRBV10-3 and TRBJ2-1; D is perhaps TRBD2 (5 bases). The CDR3 sequence is 13 residues long. From germline, CDR1 is ENHRY and CDR2 SYGVKD. V was trimmed by 4 bases and J by 6 bases, leaving 10 bases between them. The CDR3 protein is CAISGGVGNEQFF. CDR3 DNA sequence: TGTGCCATCAGTGGGGGAGTGGGCAATGAGCAGTTCTTC.

The CDR3, as DNA: TGTGCCTGGAGTGTAGCCCTTGGCCGAGTCGGTGAGCAGTTCTTC. Translation gives CAWSVALGRVGEQFF. The V and J genes are TRBV30 and TRBJ2-1; no reliable D call. Germline lookup yields CDR1 GTSNPN and CDR2 SVGIG (reference sequence). V was shortened by 0 bases and J by 9 bases, with 18 bases between the two germline ends. The CDR3 consists of 15 residues.

The chain combines TRBV28 with TRBJ1-5; D unclear. Trimming removed 8 bases at V and 6 bases at J, with 11 bases between. Germline lookup yields CDR1 MDHEN and CDR2 SYDVKM. This CDR3 is 12 amino acids long. The CDR3 DNA sequence: TGTGCCAGCTATGAGCCCGGTCAGCCCCAGCATTTT. It codes for CASYEPGQPQHF.

V and J are TRBV30 and TRBJ2-1; 8 nucleotides match TRBD2. The germline V gene encodes CDR1 GTSNPN and CDR2 SVGIG (reference sequence). CDR3 size: 13 residues. With V trimmed by 1 base and J by 15 bases, 11 bases remained unmatched. In DNA form, the CDR3 reads TGTGCCTGGAGTGATGGTAGCGGGAAGGCAACGTTCTTC. This translates into CAWSDGSGKATFF.

This sequence joins TRBV29-1 and TRBJ2-3, with 8 bases identical to TRBD2. The germline CDR1 and CDR2 sequences are SQVTM and ANQGSEA. The CDR3 has 16 residues. V was clipped by 2 bases and J by 4 bases; unmatched bases: 11. The CDR3 DNA reads as TGCAGCGTTGAAATGCGGGAGGCCCGGGACCCAGATACGCAGTATTTT. Protein product: CSVEMREARDPDTQYF.

The V and J genes are TRBV6-1 and TRBJ2-7; D is unresolved. This CDR3 region has 15 residues. The germline V gene encodes CDR1 MNHNS and CDR2 SASEGT. Deletions cut 0 bases from V and 3 bases from J, with 12 bases between. For the CDR3, the DNA is TGTGCCAGCAGTGAAGCGTGGAAACAGCTCTACGAGCAGTACTTC. This codes for CASSEAWKQLYEQYF.

The chain links TRBV27 to TRBJ2-3, with 7 bases fitting TRBD1. From germline, CDR1 is MNHEY and CDR2 SMNVEV (reference sequence). This CDR3 spans 14 amino acids. Unmatched junction bases numbered 1, after V lost 0 bases and J lost 4 bases. The CDR3: CASSLSTGPDTQYF. The CDR3 coding sequence is TGTGCCAGCAGTTTATCGACAGGGCCAGATACGCAGTATTTT.

DNA for the CDR3: TGTGCCAGCAGCTTGGCCCGCGGGGAGCTGTTTTTT. This gives the protein CASSLARGELFF. The chain joins TRBV5-4 to TRBJ2-2; D call uncertain. CDR1 and CDR2 (germline): SGHNT, YYREEE (reference sequence). Trimming shortened V by 0 bases and J by 7 bases, and 4 bases separated the two germline ends. The CDR3 runs to 12 residues.

This clone was observed a handful of times. The rearrangement joins TRBV5-6 to TRBJ1-5; no clear D. The germline gives CDR1 SGHDT, CDR2 YYEEEE. The CDR3 is 15 residues long. The V gene lost 0 bases and the J gene lost 1 base, with 8 bases spanning the gap. The CDR3: CASSLAGKSNQPQHF. CDR3 nucleotide sequence: TGTGCCAGCAGCTTGGCGGGAAAGAGCAATCAGCCCCAGCATTTT.